Sequencing of this T cell receptor (beta chain) was carried out in a study of identical twins. This clonotype was detected only a few times. CDR1 and CDR2 from the germline V gene are LGHNA and YSLEER. V lost 1 base to trimming and J lost 6 bases, with 13 bases between them. The CDR3 is 14 amino acids. TCRdb re-called the 5' RACE reads through MiXCR, storing one row per CDR3 protein. This table holds nearly 200,000 distinct CDR3 sequences, about 15% found once. This sample also appeared in a second study, on T cells expressing NK-cell markers.

J is TRBJ2-7 and V is TRBV4-3; D perhaps matches TRBD2 (5 bases). The clonotype was recovered from a woman under 30 in good health. Material: CD8+ T cells sorted from blood. CDR3 nucleotide sequence: TGCGCCAGCAGCCAAGGCGGGTTAGGGTTCGAGCAGTACTTC. Protein product: CASSQGGLGFEQYF.